Each of the 7 T cell receptor beta chains below was sequenced from the same sample in a study of molecular identifiers for immune sequencing clone quantification. MiXCR, run by TCRdb on the PCR reads, gives a single entry per CDR3 protein. The data show over 600,000 distinct CDR3 sequences, just under 20% seen once. Material for sequencing was naive CD8+ T cells from blood, with Jurkat cell RNA spiked in. Noted subset: FACS-sorted CD8+CD4-CCR7+CD45RA+ naive T cells. Receptors originate from a human donor in good health. Some libraries in this study had Jurkat cell RNA spiked in.

With respect to this clonotype: One base away lies a much larger clone, so this may be a sequencing read error. The final CDR3 position lacks the conserved phenylalanine or tryptophan, pointing to a likely read error. The chain joins TRBV24-1 to TRBJ1-1, with TRBD1 as a possible D gene (5 bases). V dropped 7 bases and J dropped 7 bases, with 18 bases sitting between them. Germline loops: CDR1 KGHDR, CDR2 SFDVKD. This CDR3 is 14 amino acids long. The CDR3 coding sequence is TGTGCCACCAGACCGTCGGGGGGAGAGGGTGAAGCTTTCTCT. Its translation: CATRPSGGEGEAFS.

Note on this clonotype: The junction does not match germline at one end; this may be a read error. The chain combines TRBV10-3 with TRBJ2-1, with 9 bases matching TRBD1. The CDR3 has 16 residues. Germline CDR1 ENHRY, CDR2 SYGVKD. CDR3 nucleotide sequence: TGTGCCAACAGTGAGTCCAGGTGGGGACAGGGTAATGAGCAGTTCTTC. Its protein is CANSESRWGQGNEQFF.

This clonotype has a count of ten or more. The CDR3: CASSLGQSRFETQYF. The CDR3 DNA sequence: TGTGCCAGCAGCCTGGGACAGTCGAGGTTTGAGACCCAGTACTTC. The chain links TRBV7-2 to TRBJ2-5; 7 bases fit TRBD1. J lost 5 bases, V lost 5 bases, and 11 bases had no gene match. The CDR3 is 15 amino acids. Germline CDR1 reads SGHTA; CDR2 reads FQGNSA.

A remark on this clonotype: One end of the junction varies from germline; a read error may be responsible. This sequence joins TRBV4-2 and TRBJ2-7; D may be TRBD2 (6 bases). Germline V gives CDR1 LGHNA, CDR2 YNFKEQ. CDR3 size: 14 residues. Written as DNA, the CDR3 is TGTGCCAGCAGCCATTTTAGCGGATCCTACGAGCGGTACTTC. This gives the protein CASSHFSGSYERYF.

Turning to this clonotype: One base away lies a much larger clone, so this may be a sequencing read error. V gene TRBV18 combines with J gene TRBJ2-7, with TRBD1 identical over 9 bases. Germline CDR1 reads KGHSH; CDR2 reads LQKENI. The V gene end was trimmed by 4 bases and the J gene end by 6 bases; junction bases not matched to a gene: 13. This CDR3 has 16 amino acids. CDR3 in amino acids: CASSHPTTGGICEQYF. CDR3 nucleotides: TGTGCCAGCTCACATCCTACGACAGGGGGAATTTGCGAGCAGTACTTC.

There are many counts of this clonotype. The chain combines TRBV7-9 with TRBJ2-7; either TRBD1 or TRBD2 may fit D (6 bases each). In germline, CDR1 is SEHNR, CDR2 FQNEAQ (reference sequence). CDR3 length: 13 amino acids. Trimming shortened V by 5 bases and J by 7 bases, and 15 bases separated the two germline ends. Written as DNA, the CDR3 is TGTGCCAGCAGCGCCGCCCGGGGGCGTGAGCAGTACTTC. It translates to CASSAARGREQYF.

This clonotype was detected only a few times. V gene TRBV24-1 combines with J gene TRBJ2-1, with D unclear. Trimming removed 5 bases from V and 5 bases from J, with 18 bases in between. This CDR3 has 16 residues. Germline CDR1 KGHDR, CDR2 SFDVKD. CDR3 region: CATSGFSEGPNNEQFF. Written as DNA, the CDR3 is TGTGCCACCAGTGGGTTTTCAGAAGGACCTAACAATGAGCAGTTCTTC.